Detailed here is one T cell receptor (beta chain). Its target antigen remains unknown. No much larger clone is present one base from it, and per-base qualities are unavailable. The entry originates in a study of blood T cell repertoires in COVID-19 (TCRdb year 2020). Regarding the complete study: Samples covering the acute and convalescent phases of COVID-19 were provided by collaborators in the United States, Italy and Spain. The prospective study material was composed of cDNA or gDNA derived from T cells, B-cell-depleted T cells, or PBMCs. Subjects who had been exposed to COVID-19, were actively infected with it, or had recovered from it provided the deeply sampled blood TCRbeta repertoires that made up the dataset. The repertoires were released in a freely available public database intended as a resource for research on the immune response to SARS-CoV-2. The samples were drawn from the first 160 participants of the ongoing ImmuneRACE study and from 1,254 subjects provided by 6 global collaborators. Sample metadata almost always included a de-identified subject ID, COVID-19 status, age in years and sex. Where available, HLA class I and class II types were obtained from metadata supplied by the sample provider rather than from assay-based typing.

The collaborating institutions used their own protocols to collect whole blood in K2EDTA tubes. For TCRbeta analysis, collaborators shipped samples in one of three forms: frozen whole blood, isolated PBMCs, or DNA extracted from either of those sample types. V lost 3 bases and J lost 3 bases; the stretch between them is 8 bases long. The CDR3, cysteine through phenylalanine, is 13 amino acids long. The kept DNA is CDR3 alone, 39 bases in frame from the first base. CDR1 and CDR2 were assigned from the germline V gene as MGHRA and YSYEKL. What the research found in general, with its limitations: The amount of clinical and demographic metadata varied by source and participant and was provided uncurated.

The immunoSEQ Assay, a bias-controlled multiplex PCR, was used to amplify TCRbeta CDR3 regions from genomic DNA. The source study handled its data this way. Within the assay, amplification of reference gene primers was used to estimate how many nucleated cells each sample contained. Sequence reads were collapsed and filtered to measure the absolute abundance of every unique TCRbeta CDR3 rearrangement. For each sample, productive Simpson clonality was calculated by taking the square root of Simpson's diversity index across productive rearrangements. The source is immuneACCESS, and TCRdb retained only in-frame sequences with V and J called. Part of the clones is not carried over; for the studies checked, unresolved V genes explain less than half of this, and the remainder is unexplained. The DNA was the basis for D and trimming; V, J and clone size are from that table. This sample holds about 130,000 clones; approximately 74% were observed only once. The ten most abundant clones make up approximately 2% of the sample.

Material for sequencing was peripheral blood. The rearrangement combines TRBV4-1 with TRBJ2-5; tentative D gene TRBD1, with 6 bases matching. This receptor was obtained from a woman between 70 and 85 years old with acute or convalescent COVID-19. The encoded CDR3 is CASSQQGKETQYF. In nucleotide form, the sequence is TGCGCCAGCAGCCAGCAGGGGAAAGAGACCCAGTACTTC.